A single sample gave rise to the 20 T cell receptor beta chains below, sequenced in a study of T cell responses to AZD1222 COVID-19 vaccine. Only in-frame clones appear in the TCRdb table, and some are missing; sequencing was by immunoSEQ multiplex PCR. Of tens of thousands of clones listed, approximately 90% are singletons. Here the sequenced sample was peripheral blood, taken 28 days after the second AZD1222 dose. The receptors derive from an adult who received the AZD1222 COVID-19 vaccine.

A single count supports this clone. The V call is TRBV5-4, the J call TRBJ1-1, with 10 nucleotides matching TRBD1. CDR1 is SGHNT and CDR2 is YYREEE in the germline V gene (reference sequence). V trimming: 4 bases; J trimming: 6 bases; junction bases outside the gene matches: 9. The CDR3 extends over 15 amino acids. The CDR3 nucleotides read TGTGCCAGCAGCATTCCCGGGACAGGGGTACCTGAAGCTTTCTTT. As protein: CASSIPGTGVPEAFF. The complete variable domain, with remaining parts taken from reference TRBV5-4 and TRBJ1-1, reads ETGVTQSPTHLIKTRGQQVTLRCSSQSGHNTVSWYQQALGQGPQFIFQYYREEENGRGNFPPRFSGLQFPNYSSELNVNALELDDSALYLCASSIPGTGVPEAFFGQGTRLTVV.

V and J are TRBV19 and TRBJ2-4; TRBD1 matches at 8 bases. Germline CDR1 and CDR2: LNHDA and SQIVND (reference sequence). This CDR3 region has 16 residues. V shed 4 bases and J 0 bases; nucleotides not matched to a gene: 5. The CDR3 coding sequence is TGTGCCAGTAGTACGCGGGACAGGATAGCCAAAAACATTCAGTACTTC. Protein product: CASSTRDRIAKNIQYF.

The rearrangement joins TRBV28 to TRBJ1-1; no clear D gene. The V end was cut by 5 bases, the J end by 5 bases, with 18 bases between. Germline assignment: CDR1 MDHEN and CDR2 SYDVKM. The CDR3 is made up of 15 amino acids. CDR3 DNA sequence: TGTGCCAGCAGTAGAACCCCTGCCCGCCGTACTGAAGCTTTCTTT. It specifies CASSRTPARRTEAFF.

V is TRBV9 and J is TRBJ2-7, with 7 bases that match TRBD1. Unmatched junction bases numbered 10, after V lost 4 bases and J lost 3 bases. Germline CDR1 reads SGDLS; CDR2 reads YYNGEE. The CDR3 runs 15 residues. The CDR3 is CASSTGTTGIYEQYF. The CDR3 coding sequence is TGTGCCAGCAGCACGGGAACGACAGGGATCTACGAGCAGTACTTC.

The gene calls are TRBV2 and TRBJ1-5, with no clear D. CDR3 length equals 15 residues. V lost 5 bases and J lost 2, with 13 bases in between. Germline V gene lookup returns CDR1 SNHLY and CDR2 FYNNEI. This CDR3 is CASSFQNTGNQPQHF. The CDR3 DNA is TGTGCCAGCAGTTTTCAAAATACAGGCAATCAGCCCCAGCATTTT.

The rearrangement links TRBV6-5 to TRBJ2-7; D remains ambiguous. This CDR3 spans 16 amino acids. V was cut by 0 bases and J by 0 bases, with 12 bases left in between. Germline CDR1 MNHEY, CDR2 SVGAGI. The CDR3, as DNA: TGTGCCAGCAGTTACTCGCCGGAGAGGAGCTCCTACGAGCAGTACTTC. Its translation: CASSYSPERSSYEQYF.

This clone came up a few times. The V and J genes are TRBV7-9 and TRBJ2-1; weak D call: TRBD2 (7 bases). The CDR3 sequence is 17 residues long. The germline V and J ends were trimmed by 5 bases and 3 bases, with 20 bases remaining between them. Germline V gene sequence: CDR1 SEHNR, CDR2 FQNEAQ (reference sequence). CDR3 bases: TGTGCCAGCAGCGCTACGGGGGGCGACTACAACTACAATGAGCAGTTCTTC. It yields the protein CASSATGGDYNYNEQFF.

This rearrangement joins TRBV28 to TRBJ2-3; D tentatively fits TRBD1 or TRBD2 (5 bases each). Trimming cost V 6 bases and J 3 bases, with 16 bases left between them. The CDR3 runs 15 residues. The V gene's germline CDR1 is MDHEN and CDR2 SYDVKM. CDR3 sequence (DNA): TGTGCCAGCAGCCCCGGGACCGGATGGACAGATACGCAGTATTTT. Its protein is CASSPGTGWTDTQYF.

V and J are TRBV7-2 and TRBJ1-4; 9 bases are a match to TRBD1. The CDR3 loop spans 14 amino acids. Germline V gene data show CDR1 as SGHTA and CDR2 as FQGNSA. The V and J ends lost 5 bases and 10 bases, in that order; junction bases with no gene match: 8. CDR3 loop: CASSRDRESGKLFF. The CDR3 DNA reads TGTGCCAGCAGCCGGGACAGGGAAAGTGGAAAACTGTTTTTT.

The chain links TRBV2 to TRBJ1-5, with 7 bases fitting TRBD1. The length of the CDR3 is 16 residues. V shed 2 bases, J shed 4 bases, and the junction held 8 bases outside the gene matches. CDR1 SNHLY and CDR2 FYNNEI come from the germline V gene. This CDR3 is CASSESTGVGNQPQHF. CDR3 coding DNA: TGTGCCAGCAGTGAATCAACAGGGGTGGGGAATCAGCCCCAGCATTTT.

V is TRBV5-6 and J is TRBJ1-2; the match to TRBD1 covers 12 bases. The CDR3 has 18 residues. CDR1 and CDR2 (germline): SGHDT, YYEEEE. The trim removed 6 bases at V and 7 bases at J, leaving 19 bases unmatched. The CDR3 nucleotides read TGTGCCAGCACCATTATCCGGGACAGGGGGCTTCCTTACGGTGGCTACACCTTC. Protein: CASTIIRDRGLPYGGYTF.

CDR3 sequence: CASSEAHQGITEAFF. The CDR3 DNA sequence: TGTGCCAGCAGTGAAGCGCATCAAGGGATCACTGAAGCTTTCTTT. The chain is built from TRBV2 and TRBJ1-1; no firm D call. The CDR3 extends over 15 amino acids. Trimming stripped 0 bases from V and 4 bases from J, with 12 bases between. Germline loops: CDR1 SNHLY, CDR2 FYNNEI.

This sequence joins TRBV19 and TRBJ1-5, with D unclear. The CDR3 runs to 12 residues. Trimming removed 7 bases from V and 1 base from J, with 5 bases in between. Germline V lookup: CDR1 LNHDA, CDR2 SQIVND (reference sequence). The CDR3 region has the DNA TGTGCCAGTAAGGACAGCAATCAGCCCCAGCATTTT. Protein sequence: CASKDSNQPQHF. Full variable domain (rest looked up from reference TRBV19 and TRBJ1-5): DGGITQSPKYLFRKEGQNVTLSCEQNLNHDAMYWYRQDPGQGLRLIYYSQIVNDFQKGDIAEGYSVSREKKESFPLTVTSAQKNPTAFYLCASKDSNQPQHFGDGTRLSIL.

The chain is built from TRBV6-6 and TRBJ1-2; tentatively, D is TRBD1 (6 bases). The CDR3 is 17 amino acids. Trimming cost V 5 bases and J 0 bases, with 19 bases left between them. Germline loops: CDR1 MNHNY, CDR2 SVGAGI (reference sequence). CDR3 sequence reads: CASSLIYGQRANYGYTF. The CDR3 DNA sequence: TGTGCCAGCAGTCTAATATATGGACAGCGAGCTAACTATGGCTACACCTTC.

This rearrangement joins TRBV28 to TRBJ1-2, with D unresolved. Trimming left V 1 base short and J 8 bases short, with 17 bases between. Germline CDR1 and CDR2: MDHEN and SYDVKM. This CDR3 has 15 residues. The CDR3 DNA sequence: TGTGCCAGCAGTTTATATGGTTCGGCCTCTTGGGGCTACACCTTC. This sequence encodes CASSLYGSASWGYTF.

In its sample, this clone was seen a few times. The chain has TRBV6-5 and TRBJ2-1; 7 bases are a match to TRBD1. V shed 2 bases, J shed 6 bases, and the junction held 1 base outside the gene matches. The CDR3 is 13 amino acids. Germline CDR1 reads MNHEY; CDR2 reads SVGAGI. The CDR3: CASSYRGLNEQFF. DNA of the CDR3: TGTGCCAGCAGTTACAGGGGGCTCAATGAGCAGTTCTTC.

The genes are TRBV4-2 and TRBJ1-1; the D gene is possibly TRBD1 (6 bases). The germline gives CDR1 LGHNA, CDR2 YNFKEQ. This CDR3 is 17 amino acids long. V lost 1 base, J lost 4 bases, and 19 bases lay in between. As DNA, the CDR3 is TGTGCCAGCAGCCAAGCGGGGGAAGGGGGGCTTATCACTGAAGCTTTCTTT. Translated, it gives CASSQAGEGGLITEAFF.

The gene calls are TRBV21-1 and TRBJ2-7; the D call of TRBD1 is as the table states it, not checked on the DNA. TRBV21-1 has pseudogene status. The CDR3 is 15 amino acids. The DNA for the CDR3 is TGTGCCAGCCCAGGCGGGGCAGGGGGAAACTACGAGCAGTACGTC. Its translation: CASPGGAGGNYEQYV.

The genes are TRBV2 and TRBJ2-3, with TRBD2 identical over 9 bases. Per germline, CDR1 SNHLY and CDR2 FYNNEI. Germline trimming cut 4 bases from V and 3 bases from J; bases unmatched to any gene: 8. CDR3 length equals 16 residues. The CDR3 sequence is CASSGGKRGATDTQYF. The CDR3 DNA follows: TGTGCCAGCAGTGGAGGGAAGCGGGGGGCGACAGATACGCAGTATTTT. The whole variable domain, filled in from reference TRBV2 and TRBJ2-3, reads EPEVTQTPSHQVTQMGQEVILRCVPISNHLYFYWYRQILGQKVEFLVSFYNNEISEKSEIFDDQFSVERPDGSNFTLKIRSTKLEDSAMYFCASSGGKRGATDTQYFGPGTRLTVL.

This clone was detected once. This chain connects TRBV5-5 to TRBJ2-7; D gene unclear. The V and J ends lost 2 bases and 2 bases respectively, with 8 bases between them. The CDR3 loop spans 13 amino acids. Germline V gives CDR1 SGHKS, CDR2 YYEKEE (reference sequence). In DNA form, the CDR3 reads TGTGCCAGCAGCTTTCCCAGCACCTACGAGCAGTACGTC. This gives the protein CASSFPSTYEQYV.